This T cell receptor beta chain was sequenced in a study of T cells after yellow fever vaccination. The V gene end was trimmed by 6 bases and the J gene end by 0 bases; junction bases not matched to a gene: 8. This CDR3 is 15 amino acids long. Germline CDR1 is ENHRY and CDR2 is SYGVKD. One entry per CDR3 protein, called by TCRdb with MiXCR from the 5' RACE reads. This sample has hundreds of thousands of distinct CDR3 sequences, with roughly 12% found just once. In the case of this clonotype: Its specificity is unknown.

Study-wide points: There was a possibility that FACS-sorted repertoires contained abundant clonotypes contaminating from the bulk population.

This TCR came from a man under 40 who received the YFV17D yellow fever vaccine. The rearrangement uses TRBV10-3 and TRBJ2-7, with 7 bases that match TRBD2. The sample was PBMCs, taken on the day of the yellow fever booster vaccination. The DNA of the CDR3 is TGTGCCATCAGCTGGGGGGGAGGGAGCTCCTACGAGCAGTACTTC. Protein sequence: CAISWGGGSSYEQYF.